In its sample, the clone carrying this TCR beta chain was seen once. Under the authors' procedure: By means of reference gene primer amplification, nucleated cell counts were estimated. This table comes from immunoSEQ multiplex PCR, and its TCRdb copy is limited to in-frame clones, with some not included. Clone size and the V and J calls come from that table; the DNA yielded D and trimming. The sample contains 200,000 to 300,000 clones, approximately 86% of which appear only once. The CDR3 totals 16 residues. With 3 bases clipped from V and 0 bases from J, the junction kept 5 bases outside the gene matches. CDR1 and CDR2 (germline): SGHTS, YDEGEE. The data originate from a study of blood T cell repertoires in COVID-19. Study-level information: The United States, Italy and Spain were the sources of the acute and convalescent COVID-19 samples. The cDNA or gDNA used as material had been derived from T cells, B-cell-depleted T cells, or PBMCs.

The TCR originated in a woman aged 55-69 years who had recovered from COVID-19. This chain links TRBV5-8 with TRBJ1-1, with 10 nucleotides matching TRBD1. The sequenced material came from peripheral blood. The CDR3 region is CASSYWTGGLNTEAFF. DNA for the CDR3: TGTGCCAGCAGCTATTGGACAGGGGGGCTGAACACTGAAGCTTTCTTT.